This TCR beta chain was retrieved from a study of cytomegalovirus exposure and HLA in healthy donors. General study results and limits: When analyzed later, a missense DCLRE1C variant was found to be linked to TCR beta V- and J-gene trimming. In the analysis, some V segments, TRBV6-2 and TRBV6-3 included, were excluded as indistinguishable.

CDR3 size: 17 residues. Germline V gene sequence: CDR1 SNHLY, CDR2 FYNNEI. V was cut by 5 bases and J by 2 bases, with 20 bases left in between. The PCR made use of 60 Vbeta and 13 Jbeta primers. Clones were sequenced by immunoSEQ multiplex PCR, and TCRdb holds only the in-frame ones, with some missing. The sample records 100,000 to 150,000 clones, about 76% being singletons. This clone was seen just once. The antigen remains undetermined. The TCR originated in a man aged 18-30 years in good health and CMV-seronegative. The chain employs TRBV2 and TRBJ2-3; maybe TRBD1 (6 bases). The specimen sequenced was PBMCs. CDR3 nucleotide sequence: TGTGCCAGCAGTTTCCCCATGACAGGTCGGACCACAGATACGCAGTATTTT. This translates into CASSFPMTGRTTDTQYF. Based on the CDR3 plus reference TRBV2 and TRBJ2-3, the full variable domain is EPEVTQTPSHQVTQMGQEVILRCVPISNHLYFYWYRQILGQKVEFLVSFYNNEISEKSEIFDDQFSVERPDGSNFTLKIRSTKLEDSAMYFCASSFPMTGRTTDTQYFGPGTRLTVL.